The entry that follows covers one T cell receptor beta chain sequence. Its matching antigen is unknown. This specimen comes from a study of graft-versus-host responses after intestinal transplantation. Here immunoSEQ multiplex PCR was the method, and the copy in TCRdb shows in-frame clones only, minus some. The repertoire includes 55,000 to 75,000 clones, approximately 80% of them detected once, and around 0.37% sits in the top ten. This CDR3 contains 13 residues. V was cut by 2 bases and J by 6 bases, with 8 bases left in between. The germline V gene has CDR1 SNHLY and CDR2 FYNNEI. The sequencing used unstimulated CD4+ T cells sorted from spleen or lymph node cells, collected before transplant. The clonotype comes from a human donor who was the organ donor for an intestinal transplant. The chain links TRBV2 to TRBJ1-5; a possible D gene is TRBD1 (5 bases). CDR3 amino acids: CASSERQGQPQHF. Here the CDR3 DNA reads TGTGCCAGCAGTGAAAGGCAGGGTCAGCCCCAGCATTTT.